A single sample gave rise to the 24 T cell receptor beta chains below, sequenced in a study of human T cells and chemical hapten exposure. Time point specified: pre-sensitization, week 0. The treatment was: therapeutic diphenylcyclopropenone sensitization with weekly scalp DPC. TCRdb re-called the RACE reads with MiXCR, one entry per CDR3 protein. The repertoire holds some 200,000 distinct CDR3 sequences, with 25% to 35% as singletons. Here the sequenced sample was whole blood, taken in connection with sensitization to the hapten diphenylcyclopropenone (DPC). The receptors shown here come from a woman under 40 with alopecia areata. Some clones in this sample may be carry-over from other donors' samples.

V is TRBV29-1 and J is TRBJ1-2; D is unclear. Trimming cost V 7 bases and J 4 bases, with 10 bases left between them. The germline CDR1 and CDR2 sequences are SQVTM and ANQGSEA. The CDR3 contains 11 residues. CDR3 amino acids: CSGEDSYGYTF. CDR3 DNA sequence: TGCAGCGGAGAGGATTCCTATGGCTACACCTTC.

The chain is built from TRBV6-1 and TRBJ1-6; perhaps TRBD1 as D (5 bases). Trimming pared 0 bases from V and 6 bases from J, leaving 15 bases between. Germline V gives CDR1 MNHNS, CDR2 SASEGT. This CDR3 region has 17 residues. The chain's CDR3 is CASSEAGGSYGNSPLHF. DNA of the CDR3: TGTGCCAGCAGTGAAGCGGGGGGGTCGTATGGTAATTCACCCCTCCACTTT.

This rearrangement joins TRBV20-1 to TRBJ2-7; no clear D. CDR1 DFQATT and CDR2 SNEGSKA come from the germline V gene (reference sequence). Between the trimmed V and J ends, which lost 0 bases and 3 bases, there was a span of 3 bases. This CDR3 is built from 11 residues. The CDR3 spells CSARDDYEQYF. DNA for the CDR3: TGCAGTGCTAGAGATGACTACGAGCAGTACTTC.

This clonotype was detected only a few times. The CDR3 protein is CASSLSSGLQETQYF. CDR3 sequence (DNA): TGTGCCAGCAGCTTATCTAGCGGCCTCCAAGAGACCCAGTACTTC. The chain recombines TRBV7-2 with TRBJ2-5; TRBD2 aligns across 7 bases. This CDR3 contains 15 residues. Germline loops: CDR1 SGHTA, CDR2 FQGNSA. V lost 2 bases to trimming and J lost 1 base; unmatched junction nucleotides: 4.

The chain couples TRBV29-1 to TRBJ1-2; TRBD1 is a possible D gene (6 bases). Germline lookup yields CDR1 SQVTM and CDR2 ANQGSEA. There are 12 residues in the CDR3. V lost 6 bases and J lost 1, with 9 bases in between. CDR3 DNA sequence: TGCAGCGTGAGGGACAATAACTATGGCTACACCTTC. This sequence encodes CSVRDNNYGYTF.

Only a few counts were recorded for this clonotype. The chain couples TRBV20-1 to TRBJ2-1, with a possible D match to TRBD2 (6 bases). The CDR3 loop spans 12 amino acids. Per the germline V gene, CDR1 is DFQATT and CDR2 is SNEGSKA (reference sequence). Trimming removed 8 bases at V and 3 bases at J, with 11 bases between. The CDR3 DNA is TGCAGTACACGGCGGGACTACAATGAGCAGTTCTTC. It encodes CSTRRDYNEQFF.

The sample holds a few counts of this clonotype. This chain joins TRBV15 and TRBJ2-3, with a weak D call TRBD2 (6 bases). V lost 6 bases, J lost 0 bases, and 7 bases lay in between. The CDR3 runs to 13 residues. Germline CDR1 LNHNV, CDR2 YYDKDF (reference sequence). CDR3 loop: CATSAGSTDTQYF. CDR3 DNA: TGTGCCACCAGTGCGGGAAGCACAGATACGCAGTATTTT. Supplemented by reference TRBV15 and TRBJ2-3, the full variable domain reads DAMVIQNPRYQVTQFGKPVTLSCSQTLNHNVMYWYQQKSSQAPKLLFHYYDKDFNNEADTPDNFQSRRPNTSFCFLDIRSPGLGDTAMYLCATSAGSTDTQYFGPGTRLTVL.

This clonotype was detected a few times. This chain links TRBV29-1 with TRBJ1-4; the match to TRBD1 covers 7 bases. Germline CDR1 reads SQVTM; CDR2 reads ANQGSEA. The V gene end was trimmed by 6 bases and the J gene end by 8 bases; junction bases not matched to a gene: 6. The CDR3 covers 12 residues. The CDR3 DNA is TGCAGCGTCTTCGGACAGGAGGAAAAACTGTTTTTT. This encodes CSVFGQEEKLFF.

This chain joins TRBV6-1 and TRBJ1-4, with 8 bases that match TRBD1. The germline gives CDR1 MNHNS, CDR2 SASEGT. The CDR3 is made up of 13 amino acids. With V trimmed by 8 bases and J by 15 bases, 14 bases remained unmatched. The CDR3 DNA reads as TGTGCCAGCCATTCCGCCCGACAGGGGTGGGTGTTTTTT. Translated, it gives CASHSARQGWVFF.

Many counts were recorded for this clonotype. CDR3 in amino acids: CASSFRGEQYF. In DNA form, the CDR3 reads TGTGCCAGCAGTTTCAGGGGAGAGCAGTACTTC. The gene calls are TRBV28 and TRBJ2-7; D perhaps matches TRBD1 (6 bases). From germline, CDR1 is MDHEN and CDR2 SYDVKM. Trimming took off 3 bases at V and 7 bases at J, with 7 bases between the two ends. The CDR3 loop spans 11 amino acids.

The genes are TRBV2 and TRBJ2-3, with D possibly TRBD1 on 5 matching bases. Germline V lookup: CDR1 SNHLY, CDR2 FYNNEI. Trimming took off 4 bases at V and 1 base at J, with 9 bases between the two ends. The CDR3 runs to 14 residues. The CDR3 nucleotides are TGTGCCAGCAGTGCCAGGGTAGGCACAGATACGCAGTATTTT. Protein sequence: CASSARVGTDTQYF. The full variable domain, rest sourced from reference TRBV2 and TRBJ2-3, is EPEVTQTPSHQVTQMGQEVILRCVPISNHLYFYWYRQILGQKVEFLVSFYNNEISEKSEIFDDQFSVERPDGSNFTLKIRSTKLEDSAMYFCASSARVGTDTQYFGPGTRLTVL.

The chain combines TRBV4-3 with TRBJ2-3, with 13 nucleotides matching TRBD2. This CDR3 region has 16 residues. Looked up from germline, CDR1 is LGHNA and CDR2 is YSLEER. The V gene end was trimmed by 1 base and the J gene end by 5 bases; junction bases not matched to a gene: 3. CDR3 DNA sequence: TGCGCCAGCAGCCAAGGACTAGCGGGAGGAGAAGATACGCAGTATTTT. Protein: CASSQGLAGGEDTQYF.

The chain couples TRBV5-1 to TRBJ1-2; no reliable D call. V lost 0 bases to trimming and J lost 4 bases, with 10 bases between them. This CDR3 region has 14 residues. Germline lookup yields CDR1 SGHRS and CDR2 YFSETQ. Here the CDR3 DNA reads TGCGCCAGCAGCTTGGCGGTGGGGAGCTATGGCTACACCTTC. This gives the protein CASSLAVGSYGYTF.

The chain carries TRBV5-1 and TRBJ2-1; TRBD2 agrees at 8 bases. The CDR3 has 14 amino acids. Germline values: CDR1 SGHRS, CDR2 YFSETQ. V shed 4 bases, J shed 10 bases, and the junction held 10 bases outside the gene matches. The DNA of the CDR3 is TGCGCCAGCAGCCCTTCCTCGAGCGGGGGAGAGCAGTTCTTC. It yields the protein CASSPSSSGGEQFF.

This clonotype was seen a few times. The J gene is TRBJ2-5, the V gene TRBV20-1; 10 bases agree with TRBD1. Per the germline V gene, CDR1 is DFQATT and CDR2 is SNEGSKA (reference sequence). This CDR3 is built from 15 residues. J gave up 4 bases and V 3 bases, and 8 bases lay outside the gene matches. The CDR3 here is CSARTPGTGVETQYF. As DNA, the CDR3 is TGCAGTGCTAGGACGCCCGGGACAGGGGTAGAGACCCAGTACTTC.

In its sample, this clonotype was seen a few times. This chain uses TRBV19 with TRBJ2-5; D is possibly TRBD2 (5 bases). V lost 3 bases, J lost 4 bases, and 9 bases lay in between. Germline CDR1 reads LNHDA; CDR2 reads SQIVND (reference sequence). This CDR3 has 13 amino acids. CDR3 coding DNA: TGTGCCAGTAGTATCCAACTAGTAGAGACCCAGTACTTC. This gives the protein CASSIQLVETQYF.

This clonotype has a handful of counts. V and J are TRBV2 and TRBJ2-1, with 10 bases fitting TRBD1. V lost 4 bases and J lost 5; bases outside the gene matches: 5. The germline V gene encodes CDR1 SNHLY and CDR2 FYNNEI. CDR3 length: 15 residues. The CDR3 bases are TGTGCCAGCAGTGGGGGGACAGGGGCGCACAATGAGCAGTTCTTC. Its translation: CASSGGTGAHNEQFF.

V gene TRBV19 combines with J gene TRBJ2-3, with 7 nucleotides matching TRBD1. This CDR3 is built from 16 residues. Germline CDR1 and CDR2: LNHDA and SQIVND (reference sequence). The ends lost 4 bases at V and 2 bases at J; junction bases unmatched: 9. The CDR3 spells CASSNRQGPLTDTQYF. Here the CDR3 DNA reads TGTGCCAGTAGTAATCGACAGGGACCCCTCACAGATACGCAGTATTTT.

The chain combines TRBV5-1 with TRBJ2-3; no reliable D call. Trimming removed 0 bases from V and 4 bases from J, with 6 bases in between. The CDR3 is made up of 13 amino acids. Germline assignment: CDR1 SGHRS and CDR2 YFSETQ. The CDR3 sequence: CASSLEVSDTQYF. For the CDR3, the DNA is TGCGCCAGCAGCTTGGAGGTCTCAGATACGCAGTATTTT.

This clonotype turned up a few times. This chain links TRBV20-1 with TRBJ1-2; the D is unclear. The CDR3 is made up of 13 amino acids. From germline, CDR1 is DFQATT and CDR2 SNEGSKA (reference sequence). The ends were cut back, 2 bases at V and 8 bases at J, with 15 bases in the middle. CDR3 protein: CSARIRTTWGYTF. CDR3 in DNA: TGCAGTGCTAGAATACGGACCACTTGGGGCTACACCTTC.

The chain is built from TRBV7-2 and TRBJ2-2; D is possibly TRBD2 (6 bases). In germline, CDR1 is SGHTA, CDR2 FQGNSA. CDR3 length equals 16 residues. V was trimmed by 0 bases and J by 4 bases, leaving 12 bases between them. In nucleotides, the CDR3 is TGTGCCAGCAGCTTAGCCTCATCGACTAGCACCGGGGAGCTGTTTTTT. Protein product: CASSLASSTSTGELFF.

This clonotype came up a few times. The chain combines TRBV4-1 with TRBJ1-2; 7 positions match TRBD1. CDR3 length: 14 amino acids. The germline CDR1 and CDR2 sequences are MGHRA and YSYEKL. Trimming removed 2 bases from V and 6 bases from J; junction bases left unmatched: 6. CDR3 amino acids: CASSQRQGGHGYTF. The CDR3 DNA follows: TGCGCCAGCAGCCAAAGACAGGGAGGTCATGGCTACACCTTC.

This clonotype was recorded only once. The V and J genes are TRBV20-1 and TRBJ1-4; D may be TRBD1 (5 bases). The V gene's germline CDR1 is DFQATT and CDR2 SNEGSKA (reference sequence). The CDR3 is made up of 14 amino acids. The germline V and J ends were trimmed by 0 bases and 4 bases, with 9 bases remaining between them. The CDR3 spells CSARDGGGNEKLFF. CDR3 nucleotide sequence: TGCAGTGCTAGAGATGGGGGTGGTAATGAAAAACTGTTTTTT.

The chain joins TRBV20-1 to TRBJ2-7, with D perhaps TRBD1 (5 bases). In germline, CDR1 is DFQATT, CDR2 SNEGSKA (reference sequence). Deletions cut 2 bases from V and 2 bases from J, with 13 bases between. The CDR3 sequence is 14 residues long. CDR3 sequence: CSARLGQGTYEQYF. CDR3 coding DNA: TGCAGTGCTAGATTGGGGCAGGGTACCTACGAGCAGTACTTC.